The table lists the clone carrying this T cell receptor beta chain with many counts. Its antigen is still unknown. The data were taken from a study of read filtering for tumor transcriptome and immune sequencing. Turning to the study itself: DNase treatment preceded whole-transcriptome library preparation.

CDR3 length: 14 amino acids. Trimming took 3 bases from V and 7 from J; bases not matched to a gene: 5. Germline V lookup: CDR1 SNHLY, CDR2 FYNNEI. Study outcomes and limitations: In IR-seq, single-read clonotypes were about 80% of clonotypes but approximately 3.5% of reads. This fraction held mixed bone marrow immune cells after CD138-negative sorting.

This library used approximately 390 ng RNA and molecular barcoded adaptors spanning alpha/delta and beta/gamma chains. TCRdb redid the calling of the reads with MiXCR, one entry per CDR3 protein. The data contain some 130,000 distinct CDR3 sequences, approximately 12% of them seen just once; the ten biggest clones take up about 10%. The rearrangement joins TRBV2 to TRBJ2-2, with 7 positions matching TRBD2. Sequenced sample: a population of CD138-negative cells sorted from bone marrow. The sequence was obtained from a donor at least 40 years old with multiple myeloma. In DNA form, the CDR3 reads TGTGCCAGCAGTGACTCAGGGAGGGACGGGGAGCTGTTTTTT. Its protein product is CASSDSGRDGELFF.